This T cell receptor (beta chain) comes out of a study of radiotherapy plus CTLA-4 blockade in lung cancer. The overall study: Of the patients, 15% to 20% showed objective responses and roughly 34% attained disease control.

CDR1 and CDR2 from the germline V gene are SNHLY and FYNNEI. Trimming took 1 base from V and 5 from J, leaving 9 bases between them. The CDR3 totals 13 residues. Findings and limits, study-wide: Clones derived from tumor TCRs expanded in blood after radiotherapy plus ipilimumab.

Notes on this clone: The antigen is not known.

The data were produced by immunoSEQ multiplex PCR, yet TCRdb's version contains in-frame clones alone and is incomplete. The sample has around 86,000 clones; about four fifths are singletons. Focal radiation plus CTLA-4 blockade with ipilimumab was administered to patients who had chemo-refractory metastatic non-small-cell lung cancer. The chain carries TRBV2 and TRBJ2-7; D unclear. The sequence derives from a human donor with non-small cell lung cancer who had stable disease on radiotherapy plus ipilimumab. The sequenced sample was peripheral blood, obtained from a patient treated with radiotherapy plus ipilimumab. In DNA, the CDR3 is TGTGCCAGCAGTGAAGAAATTTTCAACGAGCAGTACTTC. As protein: CASSEEIFNEQYF.